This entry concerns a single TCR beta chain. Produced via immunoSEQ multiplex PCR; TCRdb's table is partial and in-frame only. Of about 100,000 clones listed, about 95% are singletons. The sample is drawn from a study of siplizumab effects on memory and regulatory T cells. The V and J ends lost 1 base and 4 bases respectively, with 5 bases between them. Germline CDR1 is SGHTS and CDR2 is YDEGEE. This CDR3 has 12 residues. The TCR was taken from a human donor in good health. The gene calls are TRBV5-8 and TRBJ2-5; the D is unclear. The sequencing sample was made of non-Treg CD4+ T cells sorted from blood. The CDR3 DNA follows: TGTGCCAGCAGCTTGTTCGCAGAGACCCAGTACTTC. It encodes CASSLFAETQYF.